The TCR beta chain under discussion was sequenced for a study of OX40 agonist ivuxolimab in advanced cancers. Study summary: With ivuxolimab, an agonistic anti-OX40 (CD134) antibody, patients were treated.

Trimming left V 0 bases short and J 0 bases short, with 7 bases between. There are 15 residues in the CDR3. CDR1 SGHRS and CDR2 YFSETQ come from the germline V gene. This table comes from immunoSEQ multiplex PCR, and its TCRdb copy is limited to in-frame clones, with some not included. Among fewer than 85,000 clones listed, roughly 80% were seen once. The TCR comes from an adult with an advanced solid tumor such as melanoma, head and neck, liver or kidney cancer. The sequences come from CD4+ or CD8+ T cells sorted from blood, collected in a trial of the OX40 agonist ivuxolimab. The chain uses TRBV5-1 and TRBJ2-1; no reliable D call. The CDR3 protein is CASSLELSSYNEQFF. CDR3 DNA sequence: TGCGCCAGCAGCTTGGAACTGAGCTCCTACAATGAGCAGTTCTTC.